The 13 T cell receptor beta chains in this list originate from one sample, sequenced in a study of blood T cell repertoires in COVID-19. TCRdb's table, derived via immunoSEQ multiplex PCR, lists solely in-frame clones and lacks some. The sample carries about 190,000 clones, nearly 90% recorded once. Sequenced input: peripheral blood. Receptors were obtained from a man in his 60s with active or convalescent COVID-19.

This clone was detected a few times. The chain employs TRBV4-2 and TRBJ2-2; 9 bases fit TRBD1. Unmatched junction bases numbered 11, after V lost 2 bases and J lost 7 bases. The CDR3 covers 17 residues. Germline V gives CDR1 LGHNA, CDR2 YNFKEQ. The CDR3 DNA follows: TGTGCCAGCAGCCAACTCCTACCGGGACAGGGAGACGGGGAGCTGTTTTTT. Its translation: CASSQLLPGQGDGELFF.

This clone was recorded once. CDR3 DNA: TGCGCCAGCAGCCAGACAGCCGTCTCTGGAAACACCATATATTTT. Translated: CASSQTAVSGNTIYF. J is TRBJ1-3 and V is TRBV5-1; D possibly corresponds to TRBD1 (5 bases). The germline gives CDR1 SGHRS, CDR2 YFSETQ. This CDR3 contains 15 residues. V shed 4 bases and J shed 0 bases, with 11 bases lying between them.

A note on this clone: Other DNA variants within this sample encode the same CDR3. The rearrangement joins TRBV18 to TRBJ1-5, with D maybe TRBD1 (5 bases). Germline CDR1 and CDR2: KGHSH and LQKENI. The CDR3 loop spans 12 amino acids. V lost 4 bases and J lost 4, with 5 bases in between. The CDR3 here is CASSQGNQPQHF. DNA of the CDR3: TGTGCCAGCTCACAGGGGAATCAGCCCCAGCATTTT.

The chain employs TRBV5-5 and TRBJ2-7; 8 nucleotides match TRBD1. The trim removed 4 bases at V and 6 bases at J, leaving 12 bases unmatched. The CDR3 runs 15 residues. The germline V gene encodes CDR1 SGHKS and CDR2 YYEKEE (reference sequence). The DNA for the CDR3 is TGTGCCAGCAGCCCCACGGACAGGGTAATTCTCGAGCAGTACTTC. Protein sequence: CASSPTDRVILEQYF.

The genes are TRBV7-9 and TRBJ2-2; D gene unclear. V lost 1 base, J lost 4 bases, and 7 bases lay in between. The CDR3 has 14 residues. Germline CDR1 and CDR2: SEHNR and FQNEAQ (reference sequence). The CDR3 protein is CASSLGHLTGELFF. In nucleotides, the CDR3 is TGTGCCAGCAGCTTAGGGCACCTCACCGGGGAGCTGTTTTTT.

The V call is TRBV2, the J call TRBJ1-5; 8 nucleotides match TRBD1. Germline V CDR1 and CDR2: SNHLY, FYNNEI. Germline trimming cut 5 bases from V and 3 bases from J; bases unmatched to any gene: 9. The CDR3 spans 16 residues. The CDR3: CASSPSTGALNQPQHF. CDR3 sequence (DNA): TGTGCCAGCAGTCCCTCGACAGGGGCACTCAATCAGCCCCAGCATTTT.

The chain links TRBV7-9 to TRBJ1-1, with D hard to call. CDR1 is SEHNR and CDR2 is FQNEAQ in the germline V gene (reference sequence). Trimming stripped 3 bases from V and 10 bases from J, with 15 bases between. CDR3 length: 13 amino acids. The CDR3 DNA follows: TGTGCCAGCAGCTTCCTCGATGCGAGAGGAGCTTTCTTT. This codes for CASSFLDARGAFF. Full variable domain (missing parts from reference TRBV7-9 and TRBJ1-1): DTGVSQNPRHKITKRGQNVTFRCDPISEHNRLYWYRQTLGQGPEFLTYFQNEAQLEKSRLLSDRFSAERPKGSFSTLEIQRTEQGDSAMYLCASSFLDARGAFFGQGTRLTVV.

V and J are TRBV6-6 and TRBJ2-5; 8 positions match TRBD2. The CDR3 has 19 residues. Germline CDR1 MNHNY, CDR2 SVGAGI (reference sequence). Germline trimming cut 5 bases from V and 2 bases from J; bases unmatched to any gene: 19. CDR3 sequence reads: CASSRVVAGPPSEQETQYF. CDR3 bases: TGTGCCAGCAGTCGCGTGGTAGCGGGACCACCCTCTGAGCAAGAGACCCAGTACTTC.

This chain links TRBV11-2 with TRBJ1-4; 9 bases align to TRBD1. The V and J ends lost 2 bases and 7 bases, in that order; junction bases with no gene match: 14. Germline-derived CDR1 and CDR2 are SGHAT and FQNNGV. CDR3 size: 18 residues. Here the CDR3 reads CASSLWGQGPLGGEKLFF. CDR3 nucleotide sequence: TGTGCCAGCAGCTTATGGGGACAGGGTCCCCTGGGAGGTGAAAAACTGTTTTTT.

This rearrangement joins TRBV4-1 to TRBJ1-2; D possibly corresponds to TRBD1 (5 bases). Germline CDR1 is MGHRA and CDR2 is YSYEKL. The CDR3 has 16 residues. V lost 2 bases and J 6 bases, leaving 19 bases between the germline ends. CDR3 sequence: CASSQLRGGGTHGYTF. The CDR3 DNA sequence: TGCGCCAGCAGCCAACTAAGAGGCGGGGGAACCCATGGCTACACCTTC.

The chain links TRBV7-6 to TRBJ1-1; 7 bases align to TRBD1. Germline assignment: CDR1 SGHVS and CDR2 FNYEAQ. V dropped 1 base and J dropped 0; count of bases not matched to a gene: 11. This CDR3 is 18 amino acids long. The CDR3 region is CASSLGAAGGIMNTEAFF. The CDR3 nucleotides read TGTGCCAGCAGCTTAGGGGCAGCAGGGGGTATCATGAACACTGAAGCTTTCTTT. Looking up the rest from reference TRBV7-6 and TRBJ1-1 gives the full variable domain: GAGVSQSPRYKVTKRGQDVALRCDPISGHVSLYWYRQALGQGPEFLTYFNYEAQQDKSGLPNDRFSAERPEGSISTLTIQRTEQRDSAMYRCASSLGAAGGIMNTEAFFGQGTRLTVV.

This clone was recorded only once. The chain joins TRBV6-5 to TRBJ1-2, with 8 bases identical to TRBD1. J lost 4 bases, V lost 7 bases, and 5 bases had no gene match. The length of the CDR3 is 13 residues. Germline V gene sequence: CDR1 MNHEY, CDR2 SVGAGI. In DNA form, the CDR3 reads TGTGCCAGCACCGGGACAGGAGGCTATGGCTACACCTTC. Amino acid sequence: CASTGTGGYGYTF.

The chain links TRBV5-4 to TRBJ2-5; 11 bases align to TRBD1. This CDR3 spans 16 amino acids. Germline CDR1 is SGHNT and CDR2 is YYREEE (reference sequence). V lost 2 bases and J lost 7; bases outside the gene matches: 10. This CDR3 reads CASSFARDRGMGTQYF. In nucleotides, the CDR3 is TGTGCCAGCAGCTTTGCCAGGGACAGGGGGATGGGGACCCAGTACTTC.